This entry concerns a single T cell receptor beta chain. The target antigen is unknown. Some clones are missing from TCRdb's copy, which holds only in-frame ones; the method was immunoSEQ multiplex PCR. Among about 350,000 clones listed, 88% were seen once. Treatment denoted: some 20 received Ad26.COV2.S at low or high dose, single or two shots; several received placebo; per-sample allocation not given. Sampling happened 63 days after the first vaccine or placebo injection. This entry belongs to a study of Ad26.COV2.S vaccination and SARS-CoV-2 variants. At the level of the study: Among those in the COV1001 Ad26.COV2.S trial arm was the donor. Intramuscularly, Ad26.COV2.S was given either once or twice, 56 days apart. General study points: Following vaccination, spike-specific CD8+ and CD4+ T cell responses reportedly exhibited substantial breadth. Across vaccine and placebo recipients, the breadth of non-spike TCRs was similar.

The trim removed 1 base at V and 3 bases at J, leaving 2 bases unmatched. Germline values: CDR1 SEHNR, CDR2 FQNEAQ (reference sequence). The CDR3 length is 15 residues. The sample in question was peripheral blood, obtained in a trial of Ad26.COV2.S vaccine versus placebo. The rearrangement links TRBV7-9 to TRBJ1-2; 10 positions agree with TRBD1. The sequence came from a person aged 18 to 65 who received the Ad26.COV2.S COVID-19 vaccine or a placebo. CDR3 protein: CASSLGGTGDYGYTF. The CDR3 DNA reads TGTGCCAGCAGCTTAGGAGGGACAGGGGACTATGGCTACACCTTC.